This TCR beta chain was sequenced for a study of T-cell reconstitution after alpha-beta-depleted transplantation in children. Study conclusions and caveats: Several hundred expanded graft clones reportedly gave rise to the alpha-beta T cells present about two months after transplant. T-cell counts and diversity were attributed mostly to newly produced T cells one year after transplant. Surviving recipient T cells and thymic progenitors accounted for the high day-60 TCRbeta diversity observed in some patients.

The authors prepared the TCRbeta library with unique molecular identifiers. MiXCR was run by TCRdb on the PCR reads, yielding one entry per CDR3 protein. The table lists about 230,000 distinct CDR3 sequences, roughly a tenth of them singletons. CDR1 and CDR2 (germline): MDHEN, SYDVKM. CDR3 length: 14 amino acids. Trimming cost V 3 bases and J 5 bases, with 13 bases left between them. This clonotype was recorded at least ten times. Its antigen is still unknown. The V call is TRBV28, the J call TRBJ1-1; the D gene is possibly TRBD1 (6 bases). The source material was PBMCs, sampled before TCRalphabeta/CD19-depleted stem cell transplant. The receptor's source is a child in the first two years of life with acute myeloid leukemia, due to receive a stem cell transplant. The CDR3 is CASSLGGGPTEAFF. CDR3 sequence (DNA): TGTGCCAGCAGTTTGGGCGGGGGGCCTACTGAAGCTTTCTTT.